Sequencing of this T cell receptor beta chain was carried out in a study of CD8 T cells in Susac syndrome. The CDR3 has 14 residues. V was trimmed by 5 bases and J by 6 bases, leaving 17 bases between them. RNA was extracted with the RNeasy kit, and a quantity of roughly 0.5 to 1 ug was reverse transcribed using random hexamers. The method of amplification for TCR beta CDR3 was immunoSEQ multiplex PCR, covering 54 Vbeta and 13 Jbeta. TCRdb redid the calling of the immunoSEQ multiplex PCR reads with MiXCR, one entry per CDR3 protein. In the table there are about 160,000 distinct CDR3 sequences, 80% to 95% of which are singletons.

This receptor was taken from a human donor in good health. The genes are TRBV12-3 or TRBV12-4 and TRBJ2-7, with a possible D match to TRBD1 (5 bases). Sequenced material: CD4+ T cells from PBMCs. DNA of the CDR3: TGTGCCAGCAGTAACCATGACAGATTCGGCGAGCAGTACTTC. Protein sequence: CASSNHDRFGEQYF.